This T cell receptor beta chain was observed in a study of blood T cells in healthy people across ages. For this clonotype: Its antigen is undetermined.

The use of a sample-barcoded 5' primer and a J-beta primer mix characterized a second PCR of roughly 6 to 11 cycles. MiXCR, run by TCRdb on the 5' RACE reads, gives a single entry per CDR3 protein. The profile covers about 1,600,000 distinct CDR3 sequences, with 42% appearing a single time and under 8% taken by the ten largest. General study points: Aged donors had fewer naive CD4+ cells and lower diversity than long-lived donors. Age advanced and TCR beta diversity per million T cells fell, roughly linearly.

Material: blood. The source of this sequence is a woman under 30 in good health.

CDR3 sequence reads: CASSPQGVTVSGYTF. In DNA form, the CDR3 reads TGTGCCAGCAGTCCACAGGGGGTCACAGTAAGTGGCTACACCTTC. The chain carries TRBV27 and TRBJ1-2; 8 bases are shared with TRBD1. J gave up 7 bases and V 5 bases, and 12 bases lay outside the gene matches. Germline CDR1 MNHEY, CDR2 SMNVEV (reference sequence). The CDR3 length is 15 residues.